This T cell receptor beta chain was captured in a study of shared clonotypes between healthy human individuals. Findings of the study overall: Incomplete sequencing of sorted subsets was indicated by rarefaction despite large depth. Larger estimated richness was generally recorded for naive subsets relative to memory subsets.

As to this clone: What it recognizes is unknown.

V dropped 8 bases and J dropped 4 bases, with 8 bases sitting between them. Germline loops: CDR1 SGHVS, CDR2 FQNEAQ. The CDR3 loop spans 11 amino acids. Only Caucasian adults living in Nashville, Tennessee made up the donor group. Generated by immunoSEQ multiplex PCR, the TCRdb table keeps only in-frame clones and is missing some. Altogether 1.5 million to 1.9 million clones are present, nearly 99% being singletons, with the ten largest covering roughly 0.4%. The sequence was obtained from a young man in good health. Input material: naive CD4+ T cells sorted from blood. Subset indicated: CD45RA+ positively selected. The chain recombines TRBV7-8 with TRBJ2-5, with D unresolved. The CDR3 protein is CASGVAETQYF. In DNA, the CDR3 is TGTGCCAGCGGCGTGGCAGAGACCCAGTACTTC. Combining the CDR3 with reference TRBV7-8 and TRBJ2-5 gives the whole variable domain GAGVSQSPRYKVAKRGQDVALRCDPISGHVSLFWYQQALGQGPEFLTYFQNEAQLDKSGLPSDRFFAERPEGSVSTLKIQRTQQEDSAVYLCASGVAETQYFGPGTRLLVL.